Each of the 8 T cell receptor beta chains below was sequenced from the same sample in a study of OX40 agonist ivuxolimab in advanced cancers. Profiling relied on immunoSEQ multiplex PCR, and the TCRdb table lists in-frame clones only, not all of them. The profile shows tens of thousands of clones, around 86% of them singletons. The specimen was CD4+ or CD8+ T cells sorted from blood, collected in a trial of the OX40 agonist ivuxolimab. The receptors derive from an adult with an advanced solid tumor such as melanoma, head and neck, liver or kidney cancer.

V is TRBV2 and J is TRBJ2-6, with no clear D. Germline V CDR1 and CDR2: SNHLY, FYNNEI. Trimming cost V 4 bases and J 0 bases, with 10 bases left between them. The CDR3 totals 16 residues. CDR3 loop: CASSGDIGSGANVLTF. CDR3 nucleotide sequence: TGTGCCAGCAGTGGCGACATCGGCTCTGGGGCCAACGTCCTGACTTTC.

This chain's CDR3 is CASSISGISTDTQYF. The CDR3 DNA is TGTGCCAGCAGCATAAGCGGGATTTCCACAGATACGCAGTATTTT. The chain couples TRBV7-9 to TRBJ2-3; the match to TRBD2 covers 7 bases. V trimming: 5 bases; J trimming: 2 bases; junction bases outside the gene matches: 7. The CDR3 is made up of 15 amino acids. Germline V CDR1 and CDR2: SEHNR, FQNEAQ (reference sequence).

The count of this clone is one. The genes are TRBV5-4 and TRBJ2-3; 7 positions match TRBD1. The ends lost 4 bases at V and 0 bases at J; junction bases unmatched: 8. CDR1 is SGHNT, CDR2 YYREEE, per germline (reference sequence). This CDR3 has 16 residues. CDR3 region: CASSLGQEASTDTQYF. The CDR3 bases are TGTGCCAGCAGCCTCGGACAGGAGGCTAGCACAGATACGCAGTATTTT.

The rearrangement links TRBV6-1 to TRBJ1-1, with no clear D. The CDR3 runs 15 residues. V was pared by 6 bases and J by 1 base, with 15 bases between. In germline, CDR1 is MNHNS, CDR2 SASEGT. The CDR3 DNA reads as TGTGCCAGCAGCCCTTCGGCAGTGGGGAACACTGAAGCTTTCTTT. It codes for CASSPSAVGNTEAFF.

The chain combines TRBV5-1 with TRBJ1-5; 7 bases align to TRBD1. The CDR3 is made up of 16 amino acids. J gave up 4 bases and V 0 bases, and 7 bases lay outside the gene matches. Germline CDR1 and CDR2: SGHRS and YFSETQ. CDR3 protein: CASSLGEAGGNQPQHF. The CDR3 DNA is TGCGCCAGCAGCTTGGGAGAGGCAGGGGGAAATCAGCCCCAGCATTTT. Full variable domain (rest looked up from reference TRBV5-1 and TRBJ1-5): KAGVTQTPRYLIKTRGQQVTLSCSPISGHRSVSWYQQTPGQGLQFLFEYFSETQRNKGNFPGRFSGRQFSNSRSEMNVSTLELGDSALYLCASSLGEAGGNQPQHFGDGTRLSIL.

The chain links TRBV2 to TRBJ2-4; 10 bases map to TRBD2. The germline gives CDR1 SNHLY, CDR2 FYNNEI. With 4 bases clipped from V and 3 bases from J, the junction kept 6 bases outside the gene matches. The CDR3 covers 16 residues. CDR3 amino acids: CASSGGTSVNKNIQYF. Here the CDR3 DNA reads TGTGCCAGCAGTGGAGGGACTAGCGTAAACAAAAACATTCAGTACTTC.

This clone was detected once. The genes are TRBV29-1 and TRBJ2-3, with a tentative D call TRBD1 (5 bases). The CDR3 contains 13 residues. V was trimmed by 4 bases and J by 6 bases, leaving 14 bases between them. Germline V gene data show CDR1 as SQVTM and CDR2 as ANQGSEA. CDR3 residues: CSVGRQGMDTQYF. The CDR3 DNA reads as TGCAGCGTTGGCAGGCAGGGTATGGATACGCAGTATTTT.

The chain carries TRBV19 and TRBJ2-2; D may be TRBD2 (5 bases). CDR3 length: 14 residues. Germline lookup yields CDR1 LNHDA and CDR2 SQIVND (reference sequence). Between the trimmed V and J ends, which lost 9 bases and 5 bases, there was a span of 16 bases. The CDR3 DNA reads TGTGCCAGCCGGAGGAGGTTCGGTACCGGGGAGCTGTTTTTT. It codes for CASRRRFGTGELFF.